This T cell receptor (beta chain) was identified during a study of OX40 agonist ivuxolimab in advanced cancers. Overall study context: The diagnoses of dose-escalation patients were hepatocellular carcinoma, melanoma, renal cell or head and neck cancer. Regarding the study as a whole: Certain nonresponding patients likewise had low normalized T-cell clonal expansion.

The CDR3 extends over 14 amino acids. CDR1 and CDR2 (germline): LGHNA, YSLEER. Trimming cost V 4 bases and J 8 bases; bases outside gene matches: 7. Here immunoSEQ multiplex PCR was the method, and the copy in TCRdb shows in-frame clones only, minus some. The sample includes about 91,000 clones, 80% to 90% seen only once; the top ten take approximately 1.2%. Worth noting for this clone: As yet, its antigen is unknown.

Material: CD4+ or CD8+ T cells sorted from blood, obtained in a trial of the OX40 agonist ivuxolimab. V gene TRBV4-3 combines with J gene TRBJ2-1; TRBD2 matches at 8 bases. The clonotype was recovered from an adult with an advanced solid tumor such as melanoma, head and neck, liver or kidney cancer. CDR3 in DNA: TGCGCCAGCAGCCTAGAGAGGCGGGGGGATGAGCAGTTCTTC. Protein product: CASSLERRGDEQFF.